This passage covers 4 T cell receptor beta chains from one sample sequenced in a study of shared clonotypes between healthy human individuals. The repertoire was sequenced with immunoSEQ multiplex PCR; TCRdb's copy has only in-frame clones and lacks some. The sample lists about 450,000 clones, around 79% occurring once. Material for sequencing was PBMCs. The receptors here all came from a woman aged 40 to 49 in good health. Some clones in this sample may be carry-over from other donors' samples.

The V and J genes are TRBV7-2 and TRBJ2-1; 10 nucleotides agree with TRBD2. Germline V gene lookup returns CDR1 SGHTA and CDR2 FQGNSA. This CDR3 is built from 15 residues. The trim removed 9 bases at V and 9 bases at J, leaving 14 bases unmatched. This CDR3 is CASVMTSGSPGEQFF. The CDR3 DNA is TGTGCCAGTGTAATGACTAGCGGGTCCCCCGGTGAGCAGTTCTTC.

The chain couples TRBV28 to TRBJ2-1; tentative D call: TRBD2 (6 bases). The V end lost 5 bases, the J end lost 15 bases, and 14 bases lay between the germline ends. Per the germline V gene, CDR1 is MDHEN and CDR2 is SYDVKM. The length of the CDR3 is 11 residues. This chain's CDR3 is CASSPRLESFF. The CDR3 DNA follows: TGTGCCAGCAGTCCCAGACTAGAGTCGTTCTTC.

This clone was observed many times. The V gene is TRBV5-1, the J gene TRBJ2-3; 13 bases map to TRBD2. With 3 bases clipped from V and 2 bases from J, the junction kept 3 bases outside the gene matches. This CDR3 has 16 residues. Germline V lookup: CDR1 SGHRS, CDR2 YFSETQ. CDR3 coding DNA: TGCGCCAGCAGCTCGGGACTAGCGGGGTACACAGATACGCAGTATTTT. Protein product: CASSSGLAGYTDTQYF.

The gene calls are TRBV10-3 and TRBJ2-1, with TRBD2 identical over 10 bases. After removal of 5 bases from V and 5 bases from J, the junction contained 6 bases not matched to a gene. The germline CDR1 and CDR2 sequences are ENHRY and SYGVKD. The CDR3 runs to 15 residues. CDR3 DNA sequence: TGTGCCATCAGTCTCCTAGCGGGAGAGGACAATGAGCAGTTCTTC. Its protein is CAISLLAGEDNEQFF.